The present entry profiles one T cell receptor beta chain with its context. Its antigen is not yet known. No quality values exist for individual bases; no much larger clone is one base distant. The cohort consisted of fewer than 700 healthy bone marrow donors. At the time of sampling, all cohort members were nominally healthy, though unrecorded immune exposures were likely present. The donor tested CMV seronegative and was one of the 352 seronegative cohort members. A peripheral blood sample was provided by each donor, and peripheral blood mononuclear cells were used for TCR beta sequencing. The Qiagen DNeasy Blood Extraction Kit was used to extract genomic DNA from the blood cell samples. The CDR3 runs 14 residues from the cysteine to the phenylalanine. Left in the record is the CDR3 DNA by itself, 42 bases read in frame from the first base. V loses 11 bases of germline sequence and J loses 3 bases, and the interval between the two ends is 20 bases. As encoded in the germline V gene, CDR1 is SNHLY while CDR2 is FYNNEI.

The sample comes from a study of cytomegalovirus exposure and HLA in healthy donors (dated by TCRdb to the late 2010s). In terms of the full investigation: An earlier analysis of approximately 640 of the donors reported approximately 290 Gb of sequence data and 100 million to 130 million unique TCR beta sequences from roughly 180 million T cells. An early release that covered about 600 HLA-typed donors contained approximately 300 gigabases of sequencing data and around 85 million unique TCR sequences. The genetic ancestry cluster associated with self-reported Caucasian donors included around 76% of the roughly 380 genotyped donors. The study aimed to test whether cataloging public T cell receptors could reveal signatures of past pathogen exposure. The T cell repertoires of 550 to 850 subjects were profiled by immunosequencing and related to cytomegalovirus serostatus. Besides the first cohort of around 700 subjects, a separate validation cohort made up of around 120 different subjects was used. High-throughput TCR immunosequencing, statistical association of individual TCRs with disease status, and machine learning were combined to predict cytomegalovirus infection status. In a later analysis, previously published TCR beta repertoires from roughly 710 donors were re-analyzed and high-resolution HLA genotyping was added so that TCR occurrence patterns could be studied. The later analysis used no new phenotypic data to find candidate immune exposures, relying instead on TCR beta sequences and their occurrence across donors. In an earlier analysis of 587 of the donors, high-throughput TCR beta sequencing was used to judge whether each TCR beta V gene segment behaved as functional or pseudogenic. Donor age, sex, ethnicity and CMV serostatus were compiled alongside the repertoire data. In a later genetic analysis, genome-wide SNP genotypes for about 65% of the roughly 700 donors were used, and that subset was treated as a discovery cohort. Every discovery cohort repertoire had been produced on one sequencing platform. HLA typing included class I and class II loci at four-digit resolution. Typing coverage varied by locus: roughly 629-640 donors for A, B, C, DRB1 and DQB1; roughly 500 for DQA1; over 600 for DPA1; about 450 for DPB1. About 5 DR-DQ haplotypes were handled as single units for association and clustering, since linkage in the cohort was strong. Among a few hundred genotyped donors of the cohort, an average of approximately 240,000 unique TCR beta nucleotide sequences were sequenced per donor, around 20% of them non-productive. Study-wide findings and limitations: Strong co-occurrence of HLA alleles, especially DR and DQ, made assigning TCR associations to individual alleles difficult. Because HLA typing was unavailable for some donors at each locus, only the typed subset was used in association tests. Roughly uniform sequencing depth across donors was assumed in presence/absence analyses, although this assumption may not hold. The authors suggested that the approach could potentially be extended to other disease states and immunological phenotypes. The sequencing pipeline was judged likely to have produced a cluster of highly shared sequence variants as a technical artifact. A later genetic analysis reported fewer N-insertions in productive TCRs among donors in an Asian-associated ancestry cluster than the approximately 670-donor mean. In a later analysis, several top co-occurrence clusters were reported to appear linked to parvovirus B19, influenza, CMV and Epstein-Barr virus. A later analysis associated some 17,000 TCR beta sequences with specific HLA alleles at a false discovery rate of 0.05. Immune exposure information for the cohort was limited to CMV serostatus. In both the original and validation cohorts, the classifier was reported to diagnose cytomegalovirus status with high specificity and sensitivity. In this cohort, only TCR beta chains were sequenced, and detectable features were limited by the absence of alpha or paired-chain data. According to a later analysis, TCR association rates differed among HLA loci, with DRB1 alleles showing the most associated TCRs and HLA-C alleles showing the fewest. Some IMGT-functional V segments, including TRBV6-2 and TRBV6-3, could not be told apart with the 87-base-pair reads, so those segments were excluded. Because counts were too low, about 18 rarely observed V segments, including chromosome 9 orphons, were left out of the earlier analysis of some 600 of the donors. A further reported finding was that TCR beta sequences accurately predicted the HLA-A and HLA-B alleles for most subjects in the first cohort. Linkage disequilibrium might explain the correlated functional status among segregating V segments, but an unknown experimental factor could not be ruled out. Across donors, most TCR sequences were observed very rarely, whereas some public TCRs were present in many individuals. An association between a missense DCLRE1C variant and V-gene and J-gene trimming of TCR beta chains was found in a later genetic analysis and replicated in an independent cohort. A total of about 150 TCR beta chains were listed by the study as associated with cytomegalovirus. According to a later analysis, most CMV-associated TCR beta chains appeared to be HLA-restricted, and the HLA associations seemed to be driven largely by CMV exposure. A few of the identified cytomegalovirus-associated TCR beta chains were confirmed in vitro to be specific for cytomegalovirus antigens. In a later analysis, HLA-associated TCR beta chains showed more clonal expansion and lower generation probabilities than non-associated chains that were equally common. In an earlier analysis of 450 to 750 of the donors, most TCR beta V segments appeared in productive rearrangements about 90% or about 30% of the time, broadly matching IMGT annotations.

Libraries came from the immunoSEQ multiplex PCR assay. The multiplex PCR relied on a mix of 60 forward primers for TCR Vbeta segments and 13 reverse primers for TCR Jbeta segments. Amplification of the CDR3 region of rearranged TCR beta genes was performed with a multiplex PCR assay on genomic DNA. Amplified TCR beta libraries were sequenced as 87-base-pair reads on the Illumina HiSeq System. The published analysis was carried out like this. Across the 600 to 700 repertoires, a later analysis counted some 81 million unique TCR beta chains, roughly 11 million of which were shared by at least two donors. A nearest-neighbor algorithm error-corrected the raw reads and collapsed the reads into unique sequences, merging closely related sequences to remove PCR and sequencing errors. To assign V, D and J gene segments, CDR3 sequences were aligned to IMGT reference sequences. For a sequence to be retained, a match of at least six nucleotides was required to both a V gene segment and a J gene segment. Rearrangements were called productive when the CDR3 lacked stop codons and stayed in frame with V and J; all others were non-productive. CDR3 was defined by IMGT convention, running from the second conserved V-encoded cysteine to the conserved J-encoded phenylalanine. Sequences without an unambiguous match to a single V gene segment were excluded from the earlier analysis of approximately 560 of the donors. An earlier analysis of about 600 of the donors called V segments functional above 56.7% productive rearrangements and segregating when the between-donor standard deviation exceeded 5%. A statistical classification framework was built to diagnose cytomegalovirus status from the catalog of TCR beta chain sequences. In a later analysis, TCR nucleotide sequences were compared against IMGT/GENE-DB human TR gene sequences so that V and J genes could be assigned. The TCRdist pipeline was used in a later analysis to assign CDR3 sequences and most-parsimonious VDJ recombination scenarios. A later analysis defined each TCR beta chain by its CDR3 amino acid sequence plus V-gene family, and excluded reads lacking a unique V-gene family. A later analysis removed nearly 600 highly shared, low-generation-probability nucleotide sequences to deal with suspected cross-contamination and a sequencing artifact. In a later analysis, a clonal expansion index was calculated for each public chain from normalized within-repertoire ranks of inferred template counts. In a later analysis, generation probabilities were computed using a VDJ recombination model fitted to out-of-frame rearrangements, and the results were checked against IGoR. A later analysis scored TCR-TCR, TCR-HLA and TCR-CMV co-occurrence with hypergeometric tests, applying a repertoire-size bias correction to TCR pairs. A later analysis estimated false discovery rates by permuting HLA or CMV assignments 20 times. In a later analysis, co-occurring TCRs were grouped using DBSCAN, and TCRdist sequence similarity was added for clustering within HLA-allele-positive subsets. Repertoires with fewer than 30,000 or more than 120,000 public chains were left out of co-occurrence clustering, as were a handful of repertoires with anomalous nucleotide sharing. What TCRdb holds here is the immuneACCESS table cut down to in-frame rearrangements. Part of the clones is not present; checked against another copy, under half of the missing clones reflect an unresolved V gene, and the others are unexplained. V, J and clone size are taken as reported in that table, and D and trimming were inferred from the DNA itself. The sample table records 200,000 or so clones; around 83% of these occur just once. Of the sample, around 1.4% falls within the top ten clones.

This receptor was obtained from a girl between 5 and 17 years old in good health and CMV-seronegative. Sequenced sample: PBMCs. The rearrangement combines TRBV2 with TRBJ2-7; the D segment could be TRBD1, given 6 matching bases. The DNA reads TGTGCCGAGGGGGATCCATCAAGTCGCTACGAGCAGTACTTC. It codes for CAEGDPSSRYEQYF.